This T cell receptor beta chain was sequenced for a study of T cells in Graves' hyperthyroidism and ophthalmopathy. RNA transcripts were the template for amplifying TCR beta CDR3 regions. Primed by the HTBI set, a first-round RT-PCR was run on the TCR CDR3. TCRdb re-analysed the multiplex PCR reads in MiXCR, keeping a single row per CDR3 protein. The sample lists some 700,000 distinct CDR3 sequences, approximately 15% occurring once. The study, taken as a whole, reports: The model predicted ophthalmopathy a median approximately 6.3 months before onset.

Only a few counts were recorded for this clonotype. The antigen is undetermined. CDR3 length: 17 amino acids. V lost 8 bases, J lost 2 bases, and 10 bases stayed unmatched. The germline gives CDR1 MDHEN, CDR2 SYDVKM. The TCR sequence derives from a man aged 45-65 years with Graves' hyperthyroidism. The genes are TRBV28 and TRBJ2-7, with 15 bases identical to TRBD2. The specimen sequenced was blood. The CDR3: CASEGRTSGRGTYEQYF. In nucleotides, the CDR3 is TGTGCCAGCGAGGGGAGGACTAGCGGGAGGGGGACCTACGAGCAGTACTTC.